This T cell receptor (beta chain) was sequenced in a study of response to subunit inactivated influenza vaccine. Points from the study as a whole: Authors proposed each seasonal influenza vaccination draws in few new T cells.

In its sample, this clonotype was seen a few times. Its antigen remains unidentified. TCRdb redid the calling of the RT-PCR reads with MiXCR, one entry per CDR3 protein. This table has under 850,000 distinct CDR3 sequences, about 18% appearing once. The CDR3 is 15 residues long. Germline CDR1 is LGHNA and CDR2 is YSLEER. The junction had 9 bases not matched to a gene; V was cut back by 4 bases and J by 3 bases. The receptor comes from a man aged 45-65 years who received an inactivated influenza vaccine. The V and J genes are TRBV4-3 and TRBJ2-7; 7 nucleotides agree with TRBD2. The source material was PBMCs from blood, sampled 4 to 6 days after vaccination. The CDR3, as DNA: TGCGCCAGCAGCCTCTTTATGGCGGGGGACTACGAGCAGTACTTC. Protein sequence: CASSLFMAGDYEQYF.